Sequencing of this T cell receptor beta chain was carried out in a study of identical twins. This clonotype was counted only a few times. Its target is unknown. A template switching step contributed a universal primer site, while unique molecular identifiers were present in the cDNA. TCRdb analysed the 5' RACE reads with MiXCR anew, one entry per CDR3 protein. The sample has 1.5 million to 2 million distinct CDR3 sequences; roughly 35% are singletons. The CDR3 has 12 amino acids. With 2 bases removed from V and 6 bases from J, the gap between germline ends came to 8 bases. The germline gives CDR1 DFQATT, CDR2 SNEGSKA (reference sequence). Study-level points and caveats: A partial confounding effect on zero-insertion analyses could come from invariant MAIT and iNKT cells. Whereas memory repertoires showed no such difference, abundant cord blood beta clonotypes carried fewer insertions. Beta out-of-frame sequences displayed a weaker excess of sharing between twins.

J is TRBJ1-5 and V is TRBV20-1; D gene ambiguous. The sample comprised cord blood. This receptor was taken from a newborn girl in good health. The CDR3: CSARRMPQPQHF. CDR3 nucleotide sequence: TGCAGTGCTAGAAGGATGCCTCAGCCCCAGCATTTT.